The 18 T cell receptor beta chains below were found in one sample sequenced in a study of blood T cell repertoires in COVID-19 (TCRdb year 2020). The library was made by the immunoSEQ multiplex PCR assay. TCRdb took this table from immuneACCESS and kept in-frame rearrangements with V and J called. Such tables lack part of the clones; where checked against another copy, unresolved V genes explain under half of the gap, and the rest is unexplained. The sample includes some 300,000 clones, with approximately 86% observed a single time. Together, the top ten hold 1% to 1.5% of the sample. Sequencing was carried out using peripheral blood. All receptors derive from a man in his 70s with acute or convalescent COVID-19.

This clone has just a few counts. This chain connects TRBV2 to TRBJ1-4; TRBD1 matches 10 bases. The J segment lost 8 bases and the V segment lost 6 bases, leaving 3 bases of the junction unmatched. The CDR3 length is 13 residues. Germline CDR1 is SNHLY and CDR2 is FYNNEI. The CDR3 protein is CASRTGGTEKLFF. In DNA, the CDR3 is TGTGCCAGCAGGACAGGGGGCACGGAAAAACTGTTTTTT.

CDR3 coding DNA: TGTGCCAGCAGCTTAAGGACAGGGGGAGAGACCCAGTACTTC. It encodes CASSLRTGGETQYF. V gene TRBV7-9 combines with J gene TRBJ2-5; 10 bases match TRBD1. There are 14 residues in the CDR3. The germline V gene has CDR1 SEHNR and CDR2 FQNEAQ (reference sequence). V shed 2 bases, J shed 4 bases, and the junction held 1 base outside the gene matches.

The chain links TRBV18 to TRBJ2-3, with TRBD2 matching 10 bases. Germline CDR1 and CDR2: KGHSH and LQKENI. V lost 4 bases to trimming and J lost 1 base; unmatched junction nucleotides: 5. This CDR3 has 16 amino acids. CDR3 nucleotides: TGTGCCAGCTCACAGGGGCTAGCGGGGGGCACAGATACGCAGTATTTT. It codes for CASSQGLAGGTDTQYF. The entire variable domain, with the rest obtained from reference TRBV18 and TRBJ2-3, is as follows: NAGVMQNPRHLVRRRGQEARLRCSPMKGHSHVYWYRQLPEEGLKFMVYLQKENIIDESGMPKERFSAEFPKEGPSILRIQQVVRGDSAAYFCASSQGLAGGTDTQYFGPGTRLTVL.

The chain links TRBV20-1 to TRBJ1-2, with D possibly matching TRBD1 (5 bases). CDR1 and CDR2 (germline): DFQATT, SNEGSKA (reference sequence). The CDR3 loop spans 12 amino acids. V lost 3 bases and J 2 bases, leaving 7 bases between the germline ends. CDR3 in amino acids: CSASGANYGYTF. Here the CDR3 DNA reads TGCAGTGCTAGTGGGGCCAACTATGGCTACACCTTC.

The chain employs TRBV5-4 and TRBJ2-5; 8 nucleotides align to TRBD1. This CDR3 comprises 14 residues. J gave up 4 bases and V 4 bases, and 6 bases lay outside the gene matches. In germline, CDR1 is SGHNT, CDR2 YYREEE (reference sequence). The CDR3 nucleotides read TGTGCCAGCAGCCAAGGACAGGGAGGAGAGACCCAGTACTTC. This encodes CASSQGQGGETQYF.

CDR3 sequence: CASSLELAGGHEQFF. The CDR3 DNA reads as TGTGCCAGCAGCTTAGAACTAGCGGGGGGGCATGAGCAGTTCTTC. The chain has TRBV11-3 and TRBJ2-1; 13 bases match TRBD2. Trimming at V came to 0 bases and at J to 8 bases, leaving 1 base not matched to a gene. The CDR3 runs to 15 residues. CDR1 and CDR2 (germline): SGHNT, YENEEA.

The chain has TRBV28 and TRBJ2-2; D remains unclear. The CDR3 runs 14 residues. V lost 3 bases, J lost 1 base, and 6 bases lay in between. In germline, CDR1 is MDHEN, CDR2 SYDVKM. The CDR3 spells CASSLLGNTGELFF. CDR3 nucleotide sequence: TGTGCCAGCAGTTTGCTAGGGAACACCGGGGAGCTGTTTTTT.

The chain joins TRBV6-5 to TRBJ1-2, with 7 bases identical to TRBD1. Germline loops: CDR1 MNHEY, CDR2 SVGAGI. The CDR3 consists of 15 residues. Germline trimming cut 5 bases from V and 2 bases from J; bases unmatched to any gene: 8. The CDR3 protein is CASSHDRDLNYGYTF. The CDR3 DNA is TGTGCCAGCAGTCACGACAGGGACCTAAACTATGGCTACACCTTC.

The V call is TRBV2, the J call TRBJ1-6; 8 nucleotides align to TRBD1. The CDR3 has 15 residues. The V segment lost 6 bases and the J segment 10 bases; nucleotides outside the gene matches: 11. From germline, CDR1 is SNHLY and CDR2 FYNNEI. CDR3 residues: CASRVHRGSGSPLHF. The DNA for the CDR3 is TGTGCCAGCAGAGTCCACAGGGGGTCGGGCTCACCCCTCCACTTT. Based on the CDR3 plus reference TRBV2 and TRBJ1-6, the full variable domain is EPEVTQTPSHQVTQMGQEVILRCVPISNHLYFYWYRQILGQKVEFLVSFYNNEISEKSEIFDDQFSVERPDGSNFTLKIRSTKLEDSAMYFCASRVHRGSGSPLHFGNGTRLTVT.

This chain links TRBV5-1 with TRBJ1-4; no definite D call. V was pared by 3 bases and J by 0 bases, with 12 bases between. Germline lookup yields CDR1 SGHRS and CDR2 YFSETQ. This CDR3 is built from 16 residues. CDR3 sequence reads: CASSSVLSATNEKLFF. The CDR3 nucleotides read TGCGCCAGCAGCTCGGTTTTATCCGCAACTAATGAAAAACTGTTTTTT.

The chain recombines TRBV4-1 with TRBJ2-5; D might be TRBD2 (6 bases). CDR1 and CDR2 (germline): MGHRA, YSYEKL. The V end lost 0 bases, the J end lost 1 base, and 18 bases lay between the germline ends. The CDR3 is 18 amino acids. The CDR3 loop is CASSQDRERAGGQETQYF. CDR3 coding DNA: TGCGCCAGCAGCCAAGATAGGGAGCGGGCTGGGGGCCAAGAGACCCAGTACTTC.

This chain uses TRBV27 with TRBJ2-7; perhaps TRBD2 as D (5 bases). The CDR3 consists of 14 residues. The germline gives CDR1 MNHEY, CDR2 SMNVEV (reference sequence). Deletions cut 3 bases from V and 2 bases from J, with 11 bases between. The chain's CDR3 is CASSLGSGAYEQYF. CDR3 in DNA: TGTGCCAGCAGTTTGGGCAGCGGAGCCTACGAGCAGTACTTC.

This chain links TRBV5-5 with TRBJ2-1; 9 bases fit TRBD2. This CDR3 spans 16 amino acids. Germline V gene lookup returns CDR1 SGHKS and CDR2 YYEKEE (reference sequence). The junction had 10 bases not matched to a gene; V was cut back by 2 bases and J by 7 bases. The CDR3 coding sequence is TGTGCCAGCAGCTTTCAAGTCAATAGCGGGAGAAATGAGCAGTTCTTC. Amino acid sequence: CASSFQVNSGRNEQFF.

This clone was observed a single time. The chain couples TRBV28 to TRBJ1-2; D is unclear. The CDR3 totals 14 residues. Germline assignment: CDR1 MDHEN and CDR2 SYDVKM. Trimming took 2 bases from V and 4 from J, leaving 11 bases between them. CDR3 protein: CASSLGQPLYGYTF. The CDR3, as DNA: TGTGCCAGCAGTTTAGGGCAGCCTCTCTATGGCTACACCTTC.

This chain uses TRBV9 with TRBJ1-4; D unresolved. Germline assignment: CDR1 SGDLS and CDR2 YYNGEE. Trimming stripped 0 bases from V and 3 bases from J, with 6 bases between. The CDR3 is made up of 14 amino acids. CDR3 protein: CASSVGISNEKLFF. The DNA of the CDR3 is TGTGCCAGCAGCGTAGGTATTTCTAATGAAAAACTGTTTTTT.

The chain is built from TRBV27 and TRBJ2-7, with D possibly matching TRBD1 (5 bases). The germline V and J ends were trimmed by 3 bases and 0 bases, with 9 bases remaining between them. From germline, CDR1 is MNHEY and CDR2 SMNVEV (reference sequence). This CDR3 region has 14 residues. In DNA form, the CDR3 reads TGTGCCAGCAGTTTCGACAGCCGCTCCTACGAGCAGTACTTC. Its translation is CASSFDSRSYEQYF.

The chain is built from TRBV12-3 or TRBV12-4 and TRBJ1-2; D call uncertain. Trimming stripped 9 bases from V and 0 bases from J, with 11 bases between. The CDR3 extends over 13 amino acids. The CDR3, as DNA: TGTGCCAGTTCAGGACTAGCTAACTATGGCTACACCTTC. Its protein product is CASSGLANYGYTF.

This clone has more than one count but fewer than ten. This chain links TRBV24-1 with TRBJ2-7; 8 bases are a match to TRBD2. The length of the CDR3 is 17 residues. With 4 bases clipped from V and 1 base from J, the junction kept 11 bases outside the gene matches. CDR1 and CDR2 from the germline V gene are KGHDR and SFDVKD. CDR3 coding DNA: TGTGCCACCAGTGACACACTACTCTCTAGCGGGTCCTACGAGCAGTACTTC. It is translated as CATSDTLLSSGSYEQYF.